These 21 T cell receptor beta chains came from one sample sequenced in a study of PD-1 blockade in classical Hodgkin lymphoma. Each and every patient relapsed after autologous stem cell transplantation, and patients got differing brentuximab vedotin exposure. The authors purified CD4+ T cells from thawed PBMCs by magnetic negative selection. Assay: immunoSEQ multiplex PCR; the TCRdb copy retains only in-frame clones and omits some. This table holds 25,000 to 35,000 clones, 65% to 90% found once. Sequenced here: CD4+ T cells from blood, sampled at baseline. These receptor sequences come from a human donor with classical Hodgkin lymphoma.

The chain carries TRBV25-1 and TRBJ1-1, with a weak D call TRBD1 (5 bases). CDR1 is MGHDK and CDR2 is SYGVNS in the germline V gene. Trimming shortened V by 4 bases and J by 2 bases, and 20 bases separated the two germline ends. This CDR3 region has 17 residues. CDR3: CASSVLDWGRKNTEAFF. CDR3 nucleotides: TGTGCCAGCAGTGTCCTAGATTGGGGCAGGAAAAACACTGAAGCTTTCTTT.

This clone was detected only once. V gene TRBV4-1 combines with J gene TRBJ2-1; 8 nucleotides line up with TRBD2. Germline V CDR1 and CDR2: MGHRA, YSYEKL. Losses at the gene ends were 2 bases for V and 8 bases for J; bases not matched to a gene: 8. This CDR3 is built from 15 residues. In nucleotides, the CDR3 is TGCGCCAGCAGCCAACGCAGCGGGAGATCGGATGAGCAGTTCTTC. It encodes CASSQRSGRSDEQFF.

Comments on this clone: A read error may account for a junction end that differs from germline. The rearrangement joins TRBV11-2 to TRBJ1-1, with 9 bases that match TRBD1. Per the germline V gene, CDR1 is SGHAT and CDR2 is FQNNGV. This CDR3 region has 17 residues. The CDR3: CASSPGTGSPLNPEAFF. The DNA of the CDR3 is TGTGCCAGCAGCCCAGGGACAGGGTCCCCCTTGAACCCTGAAGCTTTCTTT.

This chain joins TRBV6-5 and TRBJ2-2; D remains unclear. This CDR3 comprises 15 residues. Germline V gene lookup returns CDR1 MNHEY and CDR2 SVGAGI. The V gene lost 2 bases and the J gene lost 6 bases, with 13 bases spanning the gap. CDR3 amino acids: CASSYSQGEAGELFF. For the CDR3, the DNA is TGTGCCAGCAGTTACAGCCAAGGAGAGGCCGGGGAGCTGTTTTTT.

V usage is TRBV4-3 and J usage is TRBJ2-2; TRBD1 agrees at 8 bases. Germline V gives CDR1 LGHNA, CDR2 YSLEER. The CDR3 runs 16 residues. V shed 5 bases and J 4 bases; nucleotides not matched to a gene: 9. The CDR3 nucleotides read TGCGCCAGCAGCGCAGAGGACAGGGTAACCACCGGGGAGCTGTTTTTT. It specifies CASSAEDRVTTGELFF.

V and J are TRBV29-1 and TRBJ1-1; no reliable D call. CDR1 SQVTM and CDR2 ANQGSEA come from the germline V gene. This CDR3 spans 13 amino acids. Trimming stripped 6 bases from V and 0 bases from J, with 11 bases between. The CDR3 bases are TGCAGCGTGGCCGACATACTGAACACTGAAGCTTTCTTT. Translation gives CSVADILNTEAFF.

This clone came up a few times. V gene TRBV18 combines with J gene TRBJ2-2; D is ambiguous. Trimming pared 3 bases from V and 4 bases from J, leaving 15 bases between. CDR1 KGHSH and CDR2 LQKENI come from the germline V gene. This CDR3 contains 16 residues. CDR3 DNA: TGTGCCAGCTCACCCCCCGGGTCATACCGCACCGGGGAGCTGTTTTTT. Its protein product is CASSPPGSYRTGELFF.

CDR3 amino acids: CAWSVMANEKLFF. CDR3 sequence (DNA): TGTGCCTGGAGTGTAATGGCCAATGAAAAACTGTTTTTT. The chain links TRBV30 to TRBJ1-4; the D is unclear. Germline CDR1 reads GTSNPN; CDR2 reads SVGIG (reference sequence). The CDR3 runs 13 residues. V lost 0 bases to trimming and J lost 5 bases, with 7 bases between them.

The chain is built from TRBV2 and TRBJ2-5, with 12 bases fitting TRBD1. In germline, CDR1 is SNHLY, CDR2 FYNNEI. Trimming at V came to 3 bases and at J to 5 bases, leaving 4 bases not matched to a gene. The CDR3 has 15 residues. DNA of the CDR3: TGTGCCAGCAGTGATGGGACAGGGGGCAAGGAGACCCAGTACTTC. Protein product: CASSDGTGGKETQYF.

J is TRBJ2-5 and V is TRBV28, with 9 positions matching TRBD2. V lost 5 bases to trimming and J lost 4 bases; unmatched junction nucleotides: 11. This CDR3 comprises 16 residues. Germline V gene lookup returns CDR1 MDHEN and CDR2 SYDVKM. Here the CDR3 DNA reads TGTGCCAGCAGTCCCTGGGACTTAGCGGGGGTAGAGACCCAGTACTTC. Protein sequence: CASSPWDLAGVETQYF.

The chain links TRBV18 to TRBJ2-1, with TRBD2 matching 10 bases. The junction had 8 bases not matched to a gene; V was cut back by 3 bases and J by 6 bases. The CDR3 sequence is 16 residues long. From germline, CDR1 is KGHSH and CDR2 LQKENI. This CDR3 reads CASSPPESGRANEQFF. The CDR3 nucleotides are TGTGCCAGCTCACCTCCAGAGAGCGGGAGGGCCAATGAGCAGTTCTTC.

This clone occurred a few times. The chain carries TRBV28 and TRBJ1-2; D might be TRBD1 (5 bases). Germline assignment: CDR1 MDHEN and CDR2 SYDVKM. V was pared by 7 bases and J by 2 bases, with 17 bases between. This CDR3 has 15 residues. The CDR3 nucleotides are TGTGCCAGCACCAATGGGGCAGGGACCAACTATGGCTACACCTTC. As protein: CASTNGAGTNYGYTF.

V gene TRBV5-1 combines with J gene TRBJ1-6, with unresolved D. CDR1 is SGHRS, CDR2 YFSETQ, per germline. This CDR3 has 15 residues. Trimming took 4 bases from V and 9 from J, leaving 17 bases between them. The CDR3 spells CASSLDNARVSPLHF. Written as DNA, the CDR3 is TGCGCCAGCAGCCTTGACAACGCGCGGGTTTCACCCCTCCACTTT.

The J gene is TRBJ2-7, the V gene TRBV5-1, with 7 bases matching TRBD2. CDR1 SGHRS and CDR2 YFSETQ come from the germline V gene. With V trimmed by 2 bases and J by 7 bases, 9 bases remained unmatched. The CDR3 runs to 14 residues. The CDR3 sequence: CASSFGGRAEEQYF. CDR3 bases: TGCGCCAGCAGCTTTGGGGGGAGGGCCGAGGAGCAGTACTTC. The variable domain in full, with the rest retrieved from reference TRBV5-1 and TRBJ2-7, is KAGVTQTPRYLIKTRGQQVTLSCSPISGHRSVSWYQQTPGQGLQFLFEYFSETQRNKGNFPGRFSGRQFSNSRSEMNVSTLELGDSALYLCASSFGGRAEEQYFGPGTRLTVT.

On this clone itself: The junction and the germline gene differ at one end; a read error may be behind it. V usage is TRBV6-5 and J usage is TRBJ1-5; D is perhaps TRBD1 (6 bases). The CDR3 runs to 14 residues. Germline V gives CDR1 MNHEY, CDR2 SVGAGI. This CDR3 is CASSHLQGNQPQHF. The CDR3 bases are TGTGCCAGCAGCCATCTACAGGGCAACCAGCCCCAGCATTTT.

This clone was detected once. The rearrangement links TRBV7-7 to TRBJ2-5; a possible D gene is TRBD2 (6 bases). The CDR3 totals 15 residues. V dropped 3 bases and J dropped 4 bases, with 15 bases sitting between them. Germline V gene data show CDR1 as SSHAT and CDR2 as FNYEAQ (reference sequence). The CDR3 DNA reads TGTGCCAGCAGCTTGTCCTGGACTAAGGGAGAGACCCAGTACTTC. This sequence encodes CASSLSWTKGETQYF.

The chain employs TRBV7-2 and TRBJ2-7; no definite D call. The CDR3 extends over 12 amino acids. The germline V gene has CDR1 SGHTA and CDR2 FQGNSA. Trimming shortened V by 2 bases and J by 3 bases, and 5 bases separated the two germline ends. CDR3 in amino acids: CASSLPGYEQYF. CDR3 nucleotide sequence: TGTGCCAGCAGCTTACCGGGCTACGAGCAGTACTTC. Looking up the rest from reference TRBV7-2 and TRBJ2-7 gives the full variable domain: GAGVSQSPSNKVTEKGKDVELRCDPISGHTALYWYRQSLGQGLEFLIYFQGNSAPDKSGLPSDRFSAERTGGSVSTLTIQRTQQEDSAVYLCASSLPGYEQYFGPGTRLTVT.

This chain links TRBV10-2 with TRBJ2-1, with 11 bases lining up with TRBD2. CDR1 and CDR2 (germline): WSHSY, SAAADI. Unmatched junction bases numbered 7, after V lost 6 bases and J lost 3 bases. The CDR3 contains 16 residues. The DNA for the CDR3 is TGCGCCAGCAGGTTAGCGGGAGGGGGCGGCTACAATGAGCAGTTCTTC. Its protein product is CASRLAGGGGYNEQFF.

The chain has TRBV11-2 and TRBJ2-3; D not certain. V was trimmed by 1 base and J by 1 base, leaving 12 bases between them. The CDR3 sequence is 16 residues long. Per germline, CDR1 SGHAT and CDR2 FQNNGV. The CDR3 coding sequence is TGTGCCAGCAGCTTAGTAGGGTCGGCGGGCACAGATACGCAGTATTTT. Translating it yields CASSLVGSAGTDTQYF.

The CDR3 region is CAIRAQGSNQPQHF. The CDR3, as DNA: TGTGCCATCAGGGCTCAGGGTAGTAACCAGCCCCAGCATTTT. The gene calls are TRBV10-3 and TRBJ1-5; tentative D call: TRBD1 (5 bases). The CDR3 is 14 residues long. Germline CDR1 reads ENHRY; CDR2 reads SYGVKD. The V end was cut by 6 bases, the J end by 7 bases, with 16 bases between.

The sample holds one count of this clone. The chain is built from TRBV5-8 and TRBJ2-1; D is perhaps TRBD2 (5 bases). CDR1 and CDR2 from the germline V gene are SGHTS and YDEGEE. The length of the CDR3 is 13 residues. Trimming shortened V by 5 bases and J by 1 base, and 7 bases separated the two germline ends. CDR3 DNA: TGTGCCAGCAGTTTAGCGTCCTACAATGAGCAGTTCTTC. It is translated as CASSLASYNEQFF.